This T cell receptor (beta chain) was sequenced during a study of blood T cell repertoires in COVID-19. The V end lost 5 bases, the J end lost 3 bases, and 23 bases lay between the germline ends. Germline V lookup: CDR1 MNHEY, CDR2 SMNVEV (reference sequence). This CDR3 spans 18 amino acids. TCRdb keeps only in-frame clones here, not all; method: immunoSEQ multiplex PCR. Seen here are 300,000 to 400,000 clones, about 90% observed once, and the top ten hold about 6.7%. The receptor was derived from a woman between 65 and 79 years old with COVID-19, enrolled during active disease. This chain connects TRBV27 to TRBJ1-5; D gene ambiguous. The sample comprised peripheral blood. CDR3 coding DNA: TGTGCCAGCAGTCCCACCCTGAGATTGAACCCTGCCAATCAGCCCCAGCATTTT. It encodes CASSPTLRLNPANQPQHF.